The subject of this entry is one T cell receptor (beta chain). Its target is unknown. The sample comes from a study of shared clonotypes between healthy human individuals. Looking at the study overall: The cohort had two women and a few men, ages 18 to 49. Whole-study results and caveats: Non-shared clonotypes displayed generation probabilities falling below those of clonotypes present in all four donors.

Memory CD4+ cells were the fraction left after CD45RA+ naive selection. Libraries were prepared by immunoSEQ multiplex PCR; TCRdb keeps only in-frame clonotypes and omits some of them. The data show more than 2,000,000 clones, approximately 95% seen once. V gave up 5 bases and J gave up 1 base; unmatched junction bases: 7. Germline-derived CDR1 and CDR2 are MDHEN and SYDVKM. CDR3 length: 16 amino acids. The sequence was obtained from a man younger than 35 in good health. Some clones in this sample may be carry-over from other donors' samples. Sequenced: naive CD4+ T cells from PBMCs. Described subset: CD45RA+ positively selected. The genes are TRBV28 and TRBJ2-1; 8 bases line up with TRBD2. CDR3: CASSRTSGPSYNEQFF. As DNA, the CDR3 is TGTGCCAGCAGTCGAACTAGCGGACCTTCCTACAATGAGCAGTTCTTC.